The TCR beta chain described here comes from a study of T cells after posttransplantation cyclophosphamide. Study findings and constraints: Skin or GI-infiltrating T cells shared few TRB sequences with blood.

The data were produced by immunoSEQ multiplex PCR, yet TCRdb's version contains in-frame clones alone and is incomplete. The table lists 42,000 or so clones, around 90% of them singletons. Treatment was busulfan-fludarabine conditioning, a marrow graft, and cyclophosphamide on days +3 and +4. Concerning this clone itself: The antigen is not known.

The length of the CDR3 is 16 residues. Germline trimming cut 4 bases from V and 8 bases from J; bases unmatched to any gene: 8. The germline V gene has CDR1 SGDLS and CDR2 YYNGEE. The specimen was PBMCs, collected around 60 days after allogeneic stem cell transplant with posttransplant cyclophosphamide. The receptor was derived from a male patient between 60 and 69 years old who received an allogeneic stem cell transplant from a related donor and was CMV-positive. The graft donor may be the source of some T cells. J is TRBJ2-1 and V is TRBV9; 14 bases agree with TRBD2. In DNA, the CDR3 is TGTGCCAGCAGCCTTACGACTAGCGGGGGGGCACATGAGCAGTTCTTC. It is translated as CASSLTTSGGAHEQFF.